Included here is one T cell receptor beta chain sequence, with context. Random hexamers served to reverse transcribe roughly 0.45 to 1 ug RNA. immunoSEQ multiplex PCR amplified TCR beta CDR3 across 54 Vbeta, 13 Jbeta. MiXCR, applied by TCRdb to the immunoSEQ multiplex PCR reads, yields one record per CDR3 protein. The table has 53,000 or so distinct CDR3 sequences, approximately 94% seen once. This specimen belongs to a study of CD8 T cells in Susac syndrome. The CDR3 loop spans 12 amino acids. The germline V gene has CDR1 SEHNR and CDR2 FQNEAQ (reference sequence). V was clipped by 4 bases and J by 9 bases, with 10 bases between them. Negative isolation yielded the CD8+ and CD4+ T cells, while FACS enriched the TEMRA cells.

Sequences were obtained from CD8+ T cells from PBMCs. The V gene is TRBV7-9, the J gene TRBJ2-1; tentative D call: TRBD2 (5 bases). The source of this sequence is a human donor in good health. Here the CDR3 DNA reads TGTGCCAGCAGCTCACTAGAAACTGAGCAGTTCTTC. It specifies CASSSLETEQFF.